This T cell receptor (beta chain) comes out of a study of cytomegalovirus exposure and HLA in healthy donors. PCR employed 60 Vbeta and 13 Jbeta primers. Sequenced by immunoSEQ multiplex PCR; TCRdb stores in-frame clones only, minus some. The sample table sets out around 160,000 clones. Study-wide results and limits: A later analysis found TCR association rates differed by HLA locus, highest for DRB1 and lowest for HLA-C.

Germline values: CDR1 SGHTA, CDR2 FQGNSA. Trimming pared 6 bases from V and 0 bases from J, leaving 13 bases between. CDR3 size: 15 residues. Worth noting for this clone: The antigen is unknown.

The sequence was collected from a woman aged 50 to 60 in good health and CMV-seronegative. The V call is TRBV7-2, the J call TRBJ2-3, with D possibly being TRBD2 (5 bases). The sequenced sample consisted of PBMCs. CDR3 sequence reads: CASRKEEESTDTQYF. CDR3 nucleotide sequence: TGTGCCAGCAGAAAGGAGGAGGAAAGCACAGATACGCAGTATTTT. Together with reference TRBV7-2 and TRBJ2-3, the CDR3 gives the full variable domain: GAGVSQSPSNKVTEKGKDVELRCDPISGHTALYWYRQSLGQGLEFLIYFQGNSAPDKSGLPSDRFSAERTGGSVSTLTIQRTQQEDSAVYLCASRKEEESTDTQYFGPGTRLTVL.